Shown below are 4 T cell receptor beta chains from a single sample sequenced in a study of cytomegalovirus exposure and HLA in healthy donors. PCR amplification relied on 60 Vbeta primers (plus 13 Jbeta primers). Sequencing was performed with immunoSEQ multiplex PCR; in TCRdb, only in-frame clones are kept and a portion is missing. Here the sample spans under 200,000 clones, 80% to 85% being singletons. Sequencing was done on a sample of PBMCs. The source is a male donor in good health and CMV-seropositive.

The V gene is TRBV28, the J gene TRBJ1-1; D is undetermined. The germline V gene has CDR1 MDHEN and CDR2 SYDVKM. The CDR3 is 10 residues long. V shed 8 bases and J shed 11 bases, with 12 bases lying between them. CDR3: CASSRVWAFF. CDR3 in DNA: TGTGCCAGCTCCCGGGTGTGGGCTTTCTTT.

The rearrangement links TRBV19 to TRBJ2-1; TRBD1 aligns across 9 bases. The junction had 10 bases not matched to a gene; V was cut back by 3 bases and J by 13 bases. Germline-derived CDR1 and CDR2 are LNHDA and SQIVND (reference sequence). The CDR3 covers 14 residues. The CDR3: CASSIRDRESGQFF. As DNA, the CDR3 is TGTGCCAGTAGTATCCGGGACAGGGAATCCGGTCAGTTCTTC.

The CDR3 DNA reads as TGTGCCAGCAGCTTAGTGCTCCAGGGACAGGGGGCAGTGGAAGAGTACTTC. Its protein is CASSLVLQGQGAVEEYF. The chain employs TRBV7-9 and TRBJ2-7; 12 bases align to TRBD1. Germline trimming cut 1 base from V and 11 bases from J; bases unmatched to any gene: 15. The CDR3 runs 17 residues. CDR1 is SEHNR and CDR2 is FQNEAQ in the germline V gene (reference sequence).

This chain uses TRBV30 with TRBJ1-4; TRBD1 agrees at 7 bases. The junction had 10 bases not matched to a gene; V was cut back by 3 bases and J by 6 bases. Germline V gene data show CDR1 as GTSNPN and CDR2 as SVGIG (reference sequence). The CDR3 consists of 15 residues. For the CDR3, the DNA is TGTGCCTGGAGAGGACCGGGACAGCTTTATGAAAAACTGTTTTTT. The encoded protein is CAWRGPGQLYEKLFF.